Shown below are 23 T cell receptor beta chains from a single sample sequenced in a study of CD8 T cells in Susac syndrome. With random hexamers, reverse transcription was performed on about 0.45 to 1 ug of RNA. TCRdb used MiXCR to reprocess the immunoSEQ multiplex PCR reads, holding one entry per CDR3 protein. The sample yields roughly 50,000 distinct CDR3 sequences, approximately 93% seen once. Specimen: CD8+ T cells from PBMCs. The receptors come from a human donor in good health.

The chain joins TRBV28 to TRBJ2-3, with D tentatively TRBD2 (5 bases). Germline V gene sequence: CDR1 MDHEN, CDR2 SYDVKM. This CDR3 region has 11 residues. V shed 4 bases and J shed 12 bases, with 11 bases lying between them. CDR3 loop: CASSSTRLQYF. The CDR3 region has the DNA TGTGCCAGCAGTTCTACTAGATTACAGTATTTT.

The V and J genes are TRBV19 and TRBJ1-5; TRBD1 is a possible D gene (5 bases). The germline V gene encodes CDR1 LNHDA and CDR2 SQIVND (reference sequence). This CDR3 is built from 13 residues. Trimming took off 6 bases at V and 7 bases at J, with 13 bases between the two ends. CDR3 DNA sequence: TGTGCCAGTAGCTACACGGCAGGGCAGCCCCAGCATTTT. Translating it yields CASSYTAGQPQHF.

The V gene is TRBV4-1, the J gene TRBJ1-1, with TRBD1 matching over 11 bases. The ends lost 4 bases at V and 0 bases at J; junction bases unmatched: 10. This CDR3 has 18 amino acids. Per the germline V gene, CDR1 is MGHRA and CDR2 is YSYEKL. The CDR3 bases are TGCGCCAGCAGCCCAATACTGGACAGGGGGCCGATGAACACTGAAGCTTTCTTT. As protein: CASSPILDRGPMNTEAFF.

The V gene is TRBV4-1, the J gene TRBJ2-7; 7 bases map to TRBD2. This CDR3 has 15 residues. Per germline, CDR1 MGHRA and CDR2 YSYEKL. After removal of 4 bases from V and 6 bases from J, the junction contained 12 bases not matched to a gene. The CDR3 DNA reads TGCGCCAGCAGCCCACTTGCGGGGGAGGCCCTCGAGCAGTACTTC. Its protein product is CASSPLAGEALEQYF.

CDR3 loop: CASSPTTSQETQYF. CDR3 DNA: TGTGCCAGCTCACCAACGACAAGCCAAGAGACCCAGTACTTC. The chain combines TRBV18 with TRBJ2-5; D unresolved. The germline CDR1 and CDR2 sequences are KGHSH and LQKENI. The CDR3 contains 14 residues. V lost 2 bases and J lost 1, with 8 bases in between.

This clonotype was observed a handful of times. The DNA of the CDR3 is TGTGCCAGCAGCTTGGGGGATGAGCAGTACTTC. Protein: CASSLGDEQYF. The rearrangement joins TRBV5-6 to TRBJ2-7; D is unresolved. Germline V CDR1 and CDR2: SGHDT, YYEEEE. CDR3 size: 11 residues. V was cut by 0 bases and J by 7 bases, with 5 bases left in between. Complete variable domain (other parts from reference TRBV5-6 and TRBJ2-7): DAGVTQSPTHLIKTRGQQVTLRCSPKSGHDTVSWYQQALGQGPQFIFQYYEEEERQRGNFPDRFSGHQFPNYSSELNVNALLLGDSALYLCASSLGDEQYFGPGTRLTVT.

This sequence joins TRBV29-1 and TRBJ2-1; D gene uncertain. The CDR3 totals 12 residues. The germline V gene encodes CDR1 SQVTM and CDR2 ANQGSEA. The V end was cut by 4 bases, the J end by 4 bases, with 8 bases between. This CDR3 reads CSVVGRYNEQFF. The CDR3 DNA sequence: TGCAGCGTTGTGGGCAGGTACAATGAGCAGTTCTTC.

The rearrangement uses TRBV11-2 and TRBJ2-7, with D perhaps TRBD2 (5 bases). V lost 4 bases to trimming and J lost 2 bases, with 15 bases between them. Germline CDR1 and CDR2: SGHAT and FQNNGV. CDR3 length: 15 amino acids. The CDR3 nucleotides read TGTGCCAGCAGCTCCTTTAAGGGAGCAACCTACGAGCAGTACTTC. This translates into CASSSFKGATYEQYF.

The V gene is TRBV19, the J gene TRBJ2-3; perhaps TRBD2 as D (5 bases). Trimming took off 3 bases at V and 5 bases at J, with 12 bases between the two ends. CDR1 is LNHDA and CDR2 is SQIVND in the germline V gene (reference sequence). The CDR3 sequence is 14 residues long. The DNA of the CDR3 is TGTGCCAGTAGTATCCCTGGACTTGGAGATACGCAGTATTTT. Its protein is CASSIPGLGDTQYF.

The V and J genes are TRBV27 and TRBJ2-7; 7 bases are shared with TRBD1. V dropped 6 bases and J dropped 8; count of bases not matched to a gene: 4. The CDR3 extends over 11 amino acids. CDR1 and CDR2 from the germline V gene are MNHEY and SMNVEV (reference sequence). Here the CDR3 reads CASSVQGKQYF. CDR3 in DNA: TGTGCCAGCAGCGTACAGGGGAAGCAGTACTTC.

The chain recombines TRBV7-9 with TRBJ2-2, with D perhaps matching TRBD1 or TRBD2 (6 bases each). The V and J ends lost 8 bases and 4 bases respectively, with 11 bases between them. The CDR3 is 13 amino acids. CDR1 is SEHNR and CDR2 is FQNEAQ in the germline V gene (reference sequence). The CDR3 bases are TGTGCCAGCGGGGGGCGCCGCACCGGGGAGCTGTTTTTT. This sequence encodes CASGGRRTGELFF.

The chain employs TRBV6-5 and TRBJ2-7; TRBD2 matches at 8 bases. CDR1 MNHEY and CDR2 SVGAGI come from the germline V gene. The CDR3 runs 14 residues. The trim removed 2 bases at V and 3 bases at J, leaving 3 bases unmatched. CDR3 in amino acids: CASSYRREDYEQYF. The CDR3 region has the DNA TGTGCCAGCAGTTACCGGCGGGAGGACTACGAGCAGTACTTC.

This clonotype appeared once. The chain couples TRBV15 to TRBJ2-1, with 7 bases identical to TRBD2. CDR3 length: 13 amino acids. V lost 6 bases, J lost 4 bases, and 3 bases stayed unmatched. Germline V gives CDR1 LNHNV, CDR2 YYDKDF (reference sequence). The CDR3 is CATRGGTYNEQFF. CDR3 nucleotide sequence: TGTGCCACCAGGGGGGGGACTTACAATGAGCAGTTCTTC.

The rearrangement joins TRBV9 to TRBJ2-4; 9 nucleotides match TRBD1. The J segment lost 5 bases and the V segment lost 0 bases, leaving 3 bases of the junction unmatched. This CDR3 is 15 amino acids long. The V gene's germline CDR1 is SGDLS and CDR2 YYNGEE. The CDR3 coding sequence is TGTGCCAGCAGCGTAGTCTGGGACAGGGAAAACATTCAGTACTTC. Translation gives CASSVVWDRENIQYF.

This chain links TRBV6-2 or TRBV6-3 with TRBJ2-7, with a possible D match to TRBD1 (5 bases). Germline V gene lookup returns CDR1 MNHEY and CDR2 SVGEGT. The V end was cut by 2 bases, the J end by 3 bases, with 8 bases between. The CDR3 spans 13 residues. CDR3 DNA: TGTGCCAGCAGTTACCATCAGGGCTACGAGCAGTACTTC. Its translation: CASSYHQGYEQYF.

The V call is TRBV28, the J call TRBJ2-1; D not certain. V was trimmed by 3 bases and J by 5 bases, leaving 8 bases between them. Germline V CDR1 and CDR2: MDHEN, SYDVKM. The CDR3 contains 13 residues. The CDR3 spells CASSFGEDNEQFF. CDR3 DNA sequence: TGTGCCAGCAGTTTCGGCGAGGACAATGAGCAGTTCTTC.

The chain employs TRBV28 and TRBJ2-3; D is unclear. Germline-derived CDR1 and CDR2 are MDHEN and SYDVKM. The V and J ends lost 5 bases and 0 bases respectively, with 9 bases between them. This CDR3 has 14 amino acids. The CDR3 sequence: CASSQDMSTDTQYF. The DNA of the CDR3 is TGTGCCAGCAGTCAAGACATGAGCACAGATACGCAGTATTTT.

J is TRBJ2-7 and V is TRBV14; D ambiguous. Looked up from germline, CDR1 is SGHDN and CDR2 is FVKESK. This CDR3 has 13 residues. Deletions cut 4 bases from V and 3 bases from J, with 10 bases between. The CDR3 loop is CASSRDTVYEQYF. DNA for the CDR3: TGTGCCAGCAGCCGCGACACCGTCTACGAGCAGTACTTC.

The chain employs TRBV4-1 and TRBJ2-4; D remains ambiguous. This CDR3 is 11 amino acids long. Germline CDR1 reads MGHRA; CDR2 reads YSYEKL. V lost 1 base and J lost 8, with 3 bases in between. This chain's CDR3 is CASSQGDIQYF. The CDR3 DNA sequence: TGCGCCAGCAGCCAAGGGGACATTCAGTACTTC.

This clonotype occurred a few times. The chain recombines TRBV2 with TRBJ2-7, with D tentatively TRBD2 (6 bases). V gave up 3 bases and J gave up 2 bases, with 26 bases separating them. Germline values: CDR1 SNHLY, CDR2 FYNNEI. CDR3 size: 19 residues. CDR3 bases: TGTGCCAGCAGTGAGGGGGGACCCCCTCGCGGGTTAGGACCCTACGAGCAGTACTTC. It specifies CASSEGGPPRGLGPYEQYF.

V and J are TRBV27 and TRBJ1-2, with 9 bases identical to TRBD1. After removal of 9 bases from V and 7 bases from J, the junction contained 9 bases not matched to a gene. Germline CDR1 MNHEY, CDR2 SMNVEV (reference sequence). The CDR3 runs 13 residues. The CDR3: CASREQGAGGYTF. For the CDR3, the DNA is TGTGCCAGTAGGGAACAGGGGGCAGGTGGCTACACCTTC.

V and J are TRBV9 and TRBJ1-1; 8 bases map to TRBD1. J gave up 7 bases and V 3 bases, and 11 bases lay outside the gene matches. This CDR3 region has 15 residues. Germline loops: CDR1 SGDLS, CDR2 YYNGEE. The CDR3, as DNA: TGTGCCAGCAGCGACCAAGGACAGGGTATCGATGAAGCTTTCTTT. Translating gives CASSDQGQGIDEAFF.

This chain connects TRBV29-1 to TRBJ2-7, with D possibly being TRBD1 (6 bases). Trimming took 4 bases from V and 1 from J, leaving 23 bases between them. Germline V gene data show CDR1 as SQVTM and CDR2 as ANQGSEA. This CDR3 has 17 residues. CDR3 DNA sequence: TGCAGCGTTGCCGGGACACCCGGATTCAGGGATTCCTACGAGCAGTACTTC. Translation: CSVAGTPGFRDSYEQYF.